The rows below give T cell receptor beta chains drawn from one sample of a study of OX40 agonist ivuxolimab in advanced cancers. Clones were read by immunoSEQ multiplex PCR, and TCRdb kept only the in-frame ones, dropping some. The sample contains 100,000 or so clones, approximately 95% of which appear only once. The specimen was CD4+ or CD8+ T cells sorted from blood, collected in a trial of the OX40 agonist ivuxolimab. The source is an adult with an advanced solid tumor such as melanoma, head and neck, liver or kidney cancer. Each CDR3 is given with its conserved first and last residue. A D gene is named only where the DNA matches it firmly. Not every row has a clone size; where given, it reads once, few, many or a size class.

CDR3 protein: CASSQDRPTDTQYF
CDR3 DNA: TGCGCCAGCAGCCAAGATCGCCCTACAGATACGCAGTATTTT
J gene: TRBJ2-3
V gene: TRBV4-1
clone size: -
D gene: -

CDR3 protein: CATRTENGISDGYTF
CDR3 DNA: TGTGCCACCAGGACAGAGAATGGTATTAGCGATGGCTACACCTTC
J gene: TRBJ1-2
V gene: TRBV10-3
clone size: once
D gene: -

CDR3 protein: CASRLGQYSNQPQHF
CDR3 DNA: TGTGCCAGCAGGCTCGGACAGTATAGCAATCAGCCCCAGCATTTT
J gene: TRBJ1-5
V gene: TRBV28
clone size: -
D gene: -

CDR3 protein: CASSKQADTQYF
CDR3 DNA: TGTGCCAGCAGTAAACAGGCAGATACGCAGTATTTT
J gene: TRBJ2-3
V gene: TRBV27
clone size: -
D gene: -

CDR3 protein: CASSTRDRGPTDTQYF
CDR3 DNA: TGTGCCAGCAGTACCCGGGACAGGGGGCCCACAGATACGCAGTATTTT
J gene: TRBJ2-3
V gene: TRBV28
clone size: -
D gene: TRBD1

CDR3 protein: CASSIDGPRGGGDEQFF
CDR3 DNA: TGTGCCAGTAGTATAGATGGTCCTCGCGGAGGTGGGGATGAGCAGTTCTTC
J gene: TRBJ2-1
V gene: TRBV19
clone size: -
D gene: -

CDR3 protein: CASSLRAGDNEQFF
CDR3 DNA: TGTGCCAGCAGTTTAAGAGCAGGGGACAATGAGCAGTTCTTC
J gene: TRBJ2-1
V gene: TRBV28
clone size: -
D gene: -

CDR3 protein: CASTLPGAHEQYF
CDR3 DNA: TGTGCCAGCACCCTGCCCGGAGCTCACGAGCAGTACTTC
J gene: TRBJ2-7
V gene: TRBV11-2
clone size: -
D gene: -

CDR3 protein: CASTEGTVGNQPQHF
CDR3 DNA: TGTGCCAGTACGGAGGGGACAGTTGGAAATCAGCCCCAGCATTTT
J gene: TRBJ1-5
V gene: TRBV19
clone size: once
D gene: TRBD1

CDR3 protein: CASSTGTGGFDNSNQPQHF
CDR3 DNA: TGTGCCAGTAGTACCGGGACAGGGGGCTTTGATAATAGCAATCAGCCCCAGCATTTT
J gene: TRBJ1-5
V gene: TRBV19
clone size: -
D gene: TRBD1

CDR3 protein: CASSLKGVPTEAFF
CDR3 DNA: TGTGCCAGCAGCTTAAAAGGAGTGCCCACTGAAGCTTTCTTT
J gene: TRBJ1-1
V gene: TRBV7-9
clone size: -
D gene: -

CDR3 protein: CASGGTDTQYF
CDR3 DNA: TGTGCCAGCGGGGGGACAGATACGCAGTATTTT
J gene: TRBJ2-3
V gene: TRBV28
clone size: -
D gene: -

CDR3 protein: CASSVLMANPNSDTQYF
CDR3 DNA: TGTGCCAGCAGCGTTCTCATGGCTAACCCGAACTCGGATACGCAGTATTTT
J gene: TRBJ2-3
V gene: TRBV9
clone size: -
D gene: -

CDR3 protein: CASSSVWVEQFF
CDR3 DNA: TGTGCCAGCAGCTCCGTGTGGGTTGAGCAGTTCTTC
J gene: TRBJ2-1
V gene: TRBV7-9
clone size: -
D gene: -

CDR3 protein: CASSATAGRNYGYTF
CDR3 DNA: TGTGCCAGCAGCGCTACCGCCGGGAGAAACTATGGCTACACCTTC
J gene: TRBJ1-2
V gene: TRBV6-5
clone size: once
D gene: -

CDR3 protein: CASSAGDSLNEQFF
CDR3 DNA: TGTGCCAGCAGCGCCGGGGACAGCCTGAATGAGCAGTTCTTC
J gene: TRBJ2-1
V gene: TRBV5-5
clone size: -
D gene: TRBD1

CDR3 protein: CATSRSPGLSSYNEQFF
CDR3 DNA: TGTGCCACCAGCAGATCCCCGGGACTGAGCTCCTACAATGAGCAGTTCTTC
J gene: TRBJ2-1
V gene: TRBV15
clone size: -
D gene: -

CDR3 protein: CATSRPRQDPSYEQYF
CDR3 DNA: TGTGCCACCAGCAGACCCCGACAGGACCCCTCCTACGAGCAGTACTTC
J gene: TRBJ2-7
V gene: TRBV15
clone size: -
D gene: -

CDR3 protein: CSVDGTQQETQYF
CDR3 DNA: TGCAGCGTCGACGGGACACAACAAGAGACCCAGTACTTC
J gene: TRBJ2-5
V gene: TRBV29-1
clone size: -
D gene: -

CDR3 protein: CASSLDRGNNSPLHF
CDR3 DNA: TGCGCCAGCAGCCTGGACAGGGGGAATAATTCACCCCTCCACTTT
J gene: TRBJ1-6
V gene: TRBV4-3
clone size: once
D gene: TRBD1

CDR3 protein: CASSLEAGLTDTQYF
CDR3 DNA: TGTGCCAGCAGCTTAGAAGCGGGACTCACAGATACGCAGTATTTT
J gene: TRBJ2-3
V gene: TRBV7-2
clone size: -
D gene: TRBD2

CDR3 protein: CASSSRWGAPKADTQYF
CDR3 DNA: TGTGCCAGCAGCTCGCGGTGGGGCGCTCCCAAGGCAGATACGCAGTATTTT
J gene: TRBJ2-3
V gene: TRBV11-1
clone size: -
D gene: -

CDR3 protein: CASSLSQGMPYEQYF
CDR3 DNA: TGTGCCAGCAGCTTGAGTCAGGGCATGCCCTACGAGCAGTACTTC
J gene: TRBJ2-7
V gene: TRBV5-4
clone size: once
D gene: -